This TCR beta chain was obtained from a study of read filtering for tumor transcriptome and immune sequencing. Study summary: Mean patient age was approximately 71 years, range roughly 45 to 85; 17 to 20 male, around 15 female. Under ten patients were R-ISS I, 16 were R-ISS II, about seven were R-ISS III.

Molecular barcoded adaptors covering alpha/delta and beta/gamma chains were used on roughly 400 ng RNA. Each CDR3 protein is one row after TCRdb ran MiXCR on the reads. This sample carries about 50,000 distinct CDR3 sequences, around 20% of them seen once, and the ten largest clones take 15% to 19%. This clonotype was picked up many times. Its antigen is as yet unknown. General observations from the study: The sorted CD138-negative fraction was a mixed bone marrow immune population, not purified T cells.

With 4 bases clipped from V and 0 bases from J, the junction kept 3 bases outside the gene matches. The CDR3 contains 17 residues. Germline CDR1 reads MNHEY; CDR2 reads SVGAGI. The receptor's source is a donor at least 40 years old with multiple myeloma. The J gene is TRBJ2-6, the V gene TRBV6-5; 10 nucleotides line up with TRBD1. Input material: a population of CD138-negative cells sorted from bone marrow. The CDR3 loop is CASSSGTGVSGANVLTF. The CDR3, as DNA: TGTGCCAGCAGTTCTGGGACAGGGGTCTCTGGGGCCAACGTCCTGACTTTC.